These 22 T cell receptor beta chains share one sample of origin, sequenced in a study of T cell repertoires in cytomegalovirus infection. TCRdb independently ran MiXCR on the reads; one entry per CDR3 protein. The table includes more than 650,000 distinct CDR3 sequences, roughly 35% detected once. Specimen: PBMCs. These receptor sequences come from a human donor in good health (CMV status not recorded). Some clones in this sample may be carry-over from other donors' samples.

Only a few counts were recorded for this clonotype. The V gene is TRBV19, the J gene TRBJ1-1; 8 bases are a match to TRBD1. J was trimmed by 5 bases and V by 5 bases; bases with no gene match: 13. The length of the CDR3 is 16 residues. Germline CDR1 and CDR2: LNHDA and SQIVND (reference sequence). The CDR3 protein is CASSPFLFGTGTEAFF. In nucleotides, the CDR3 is TGTGCCAGTAGTCCCTTCCTCTTCGGGACAGGTACTGAAGCTTTCTTT. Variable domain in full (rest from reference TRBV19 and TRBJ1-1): DGGITQSPKYLFRKEGQNVTLSCEQNLNHDAMYWYRQDPGQGLRLIYYSQIVNDFQKGDIAEGYSVSREKKESFPLTVTSAQKNPTAFYLCASSPFLFGTGTEAFFGQGTRLTVV.

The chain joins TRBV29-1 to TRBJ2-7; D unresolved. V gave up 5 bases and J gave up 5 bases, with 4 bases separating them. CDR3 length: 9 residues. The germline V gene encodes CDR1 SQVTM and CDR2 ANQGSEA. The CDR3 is CSVPHEQYF. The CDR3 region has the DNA TGCAGCGTTCCCCACGAGCAGTACTTC.

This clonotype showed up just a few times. The CDR3 reads CATRDLDGQPQHF. CDR3 coding DNA: TGTGCTACCCGAGACCTGGACGGTCAGCCCCAGCATTTT. This sequence joins TRBV6-2 or TRBV6-3 and TRBJ1-5; D is unclear. The CDR3 is 13 residues long. Germline V lookup: CDR1 MNHEY, CDR2 SVGEGT.

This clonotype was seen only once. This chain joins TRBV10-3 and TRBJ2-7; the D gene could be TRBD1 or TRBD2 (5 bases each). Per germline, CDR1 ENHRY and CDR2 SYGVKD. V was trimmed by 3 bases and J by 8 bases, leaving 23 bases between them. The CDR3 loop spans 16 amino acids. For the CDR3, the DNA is TGTGCCATCAGTGAAGTCGGTAGGGGCCAGCGGATTCAGCAGTACTTC. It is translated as CAISEVGRGQRIQQYF.

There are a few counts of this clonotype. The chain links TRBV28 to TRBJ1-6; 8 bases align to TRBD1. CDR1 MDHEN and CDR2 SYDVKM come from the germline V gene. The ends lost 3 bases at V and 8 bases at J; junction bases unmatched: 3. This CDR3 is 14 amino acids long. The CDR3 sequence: CASSFKQGDSPLHF. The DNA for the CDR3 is TGTGCCAGCAGTTTCAAACAGGGGGATTCACCCCTCCACTTT. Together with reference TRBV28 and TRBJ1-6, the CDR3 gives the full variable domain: DVKVTQSSRYLVKRTGEKVFLECVQDMDHENMFWYRQDPGLGLRLIYFSYDVKMKEKGDIPEGYSVSREKKERFSLILESASTNQTSMYLCASSFKQGDSPLHFGNGTRLTVT.

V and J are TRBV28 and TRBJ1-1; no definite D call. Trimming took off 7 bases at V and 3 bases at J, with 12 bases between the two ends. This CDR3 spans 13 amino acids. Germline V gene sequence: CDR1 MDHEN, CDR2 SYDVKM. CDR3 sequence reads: CASTDMRYTEAFF. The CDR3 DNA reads TGTGCCAGCACTGACATGCGGTACACTGAAGCTTTCTTT.

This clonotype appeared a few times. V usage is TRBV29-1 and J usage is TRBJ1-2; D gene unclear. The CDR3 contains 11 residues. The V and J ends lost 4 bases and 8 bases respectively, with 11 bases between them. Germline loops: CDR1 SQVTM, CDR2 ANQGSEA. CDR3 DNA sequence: TGCAGCGTTGTGGCCAGCCCGGGCTACACCTTC. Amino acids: CSVVASPGYTF.

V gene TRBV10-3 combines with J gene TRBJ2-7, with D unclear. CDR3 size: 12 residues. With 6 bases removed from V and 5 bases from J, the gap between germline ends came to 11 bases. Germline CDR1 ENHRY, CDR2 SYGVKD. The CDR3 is CAISGEAHEQYF. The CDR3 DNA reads TGTGCCATCAGCGGAGAGGCTCACGAGCAGTACTTC.

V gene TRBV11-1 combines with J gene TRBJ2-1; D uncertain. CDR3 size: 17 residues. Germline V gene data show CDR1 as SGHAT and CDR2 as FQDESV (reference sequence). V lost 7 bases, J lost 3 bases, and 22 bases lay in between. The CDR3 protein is CASTENALENLYNEQFF. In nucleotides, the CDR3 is TGTGCCAGCACCGAAAATGCCCTTGAGAACCTCTACAATGAGCAGTTCTTC.

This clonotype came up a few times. In DNA form, the CDR3 reads TGTGCCAGCAGCCGACCACCGGGACAGGGGGTTGAAAAACTGTTTTTT. This encodes CASSRPPGQGVEKLFF. This chain links TRBV11-1 with TRBJ1-4; 11 bases line up with TRBD1. Germline CDR1 and CDR2: SGHAT and FQDESV (reference sequence). Trimming removed 5 bases from V and 7 bases from J; junction bases left unmatched: 9. This CDR3 spans 16 amino acids.

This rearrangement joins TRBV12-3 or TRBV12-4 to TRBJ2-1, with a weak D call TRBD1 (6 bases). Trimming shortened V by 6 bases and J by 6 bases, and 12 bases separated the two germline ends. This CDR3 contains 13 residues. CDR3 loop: CASSSQGPNEQFF. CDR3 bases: TGTGCCAGCAGCTCACAGGGACCCAATGAGCAGTTCTTC.

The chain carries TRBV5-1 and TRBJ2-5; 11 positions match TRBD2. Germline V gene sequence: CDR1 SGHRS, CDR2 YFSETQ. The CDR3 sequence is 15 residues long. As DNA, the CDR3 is TGCGTCACCAAGGGGACTAGCGGTTCCCAAGAGACCCAGTACTTC. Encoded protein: CVTKGTSGSQETQYF.

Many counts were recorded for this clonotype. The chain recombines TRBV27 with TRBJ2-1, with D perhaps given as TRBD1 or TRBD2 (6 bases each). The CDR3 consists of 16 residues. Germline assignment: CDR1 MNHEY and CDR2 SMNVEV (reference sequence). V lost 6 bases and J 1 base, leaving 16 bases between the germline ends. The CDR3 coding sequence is TGTGCCAGCAGCGGGGGCTTCTATCCTTCCTACAATGAGCAGTTCTTC. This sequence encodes CASSGGFYPSYNEQFF.

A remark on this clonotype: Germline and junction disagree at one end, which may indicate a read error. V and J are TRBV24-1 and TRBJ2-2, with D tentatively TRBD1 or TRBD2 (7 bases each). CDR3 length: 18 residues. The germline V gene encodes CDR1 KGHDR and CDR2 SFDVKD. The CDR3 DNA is TGTGCCACCAGTGATTTGCAGGGGGGGACTACGAAAACCGGGGAGCTGTTTTTT. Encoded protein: CATSDLQGGTTKTGELFF.

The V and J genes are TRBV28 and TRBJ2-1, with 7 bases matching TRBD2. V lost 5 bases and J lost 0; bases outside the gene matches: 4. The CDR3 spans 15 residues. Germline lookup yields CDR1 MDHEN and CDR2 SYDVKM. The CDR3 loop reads CASSAGTISYNEQFF. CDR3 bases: TGTGCCAGCAGTGCCGGGACTATCTCCTACAATGAGCAGTTCTTC.

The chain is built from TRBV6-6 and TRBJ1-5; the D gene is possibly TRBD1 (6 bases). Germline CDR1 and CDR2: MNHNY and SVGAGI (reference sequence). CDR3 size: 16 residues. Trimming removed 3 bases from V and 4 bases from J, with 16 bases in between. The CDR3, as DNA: TGTGCCAGCAGTTATACACGGGACAACCCGAATCAGCCCCAGCATTTT. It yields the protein CASSYTRDNPNQPQHF.

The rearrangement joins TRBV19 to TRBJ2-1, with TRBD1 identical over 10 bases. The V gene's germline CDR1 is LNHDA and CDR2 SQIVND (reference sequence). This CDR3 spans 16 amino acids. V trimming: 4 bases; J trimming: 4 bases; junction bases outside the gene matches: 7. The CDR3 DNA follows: TGTGCCAGTAGTACTGACAGGGGGCCCGGGTACAATGAGCAGTTCTTC. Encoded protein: CASSTDRGPGYNEQFF.

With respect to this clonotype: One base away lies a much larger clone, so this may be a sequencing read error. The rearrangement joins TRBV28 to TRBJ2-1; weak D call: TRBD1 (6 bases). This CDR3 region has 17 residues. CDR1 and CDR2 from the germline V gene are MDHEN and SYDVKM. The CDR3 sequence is CASSGDTQPLSYNEQLF. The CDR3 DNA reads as TGTGCCAGCAGTGGGGACACCCAACCCCTCTCCTACAATGAGCAGTTATTC.

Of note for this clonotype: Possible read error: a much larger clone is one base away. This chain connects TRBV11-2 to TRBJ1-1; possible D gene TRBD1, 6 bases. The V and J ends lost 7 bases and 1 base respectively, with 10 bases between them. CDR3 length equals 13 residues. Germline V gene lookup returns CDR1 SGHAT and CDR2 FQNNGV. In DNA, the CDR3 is TGTGCCAGCACCGACAGGCCGAACACTGAAGCTTTCTTT. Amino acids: CASTDRPNTEAFF. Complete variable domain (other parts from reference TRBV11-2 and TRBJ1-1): EAGVAQSPRYKIIEKRQSVAFWCNPISGHATLYWYQQILGQGPKLLIQFQNNGVVDDSQLPKDRFSAERLKGVDSTLKIQPAKLEDSAVYLCASTDRPNTEAFFGQGTRLTVV.

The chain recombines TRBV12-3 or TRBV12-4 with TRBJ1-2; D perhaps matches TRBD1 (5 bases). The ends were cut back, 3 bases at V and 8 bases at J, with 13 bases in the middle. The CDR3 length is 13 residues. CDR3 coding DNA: TGTGCCAGCAGTTTGGGAGGGGCAGAGGGCTACACCTTC. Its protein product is CASSLGGAEGYTF.

As DNA, the CDR3 is TGTGCCAGCAGCCCCGGACGGAATGAAAAACTGTTTTTT. Protein product: CASSPGRNEKLFF. The V call is TRBV7-3, the J call TRBJ1-4; no firm D call. V was shortened by 5 bases and J by 5 bases, with 9 bases between the two germline ends. The CDR3 extends over 13 amino acids. Germline CDR1 reads SGHTA; CDR2 reads FQGTGA.

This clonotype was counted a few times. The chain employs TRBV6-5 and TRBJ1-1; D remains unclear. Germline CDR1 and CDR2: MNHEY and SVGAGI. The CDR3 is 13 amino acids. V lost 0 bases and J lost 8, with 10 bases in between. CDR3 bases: TGTGCCAGCAGTTACTCTGGTCGGTCAGAAGCTTTCTTT. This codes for CASSYSGRSEAFF.